This entry lists 24 T cell receptor beta chains sequenced from one sample in a study of Graves' ophthalmopathy and Graves' hyperthyroidism (dated by TCRdb to 2016 to 2019). The reads were generated on an Illumina HiSeq 2000. For repertoire sequencing, the TCR beta CDR3 regions were amplified from RNA transcripts. The first round of RT-PCR was done with HTBI primers and the Qiagen OneStep RT-PCR kit, and was followed by a second round of multiplex PCR, then size selection and purification. In TCRdb, the public reads were trimmed at Q25 with fastp and aligned with MiXCR, with productive beta chains retained. Merged by CDR3 protein, the rows form single entries marked with the most common genes and DNA. This sample has about 390,000 distinct CDR3 sequences in its table, and over 15% of those were observed once. The top ten hold approximately 7% of the sample. Material for sequencing was peripheral blood. These receptors all stem from a woman between 18 and 29 years old with stable Graves' hyperthyroidism. Donor details come from another sample of the same person, matched by shared clones.

This clonotype was seen ten or more times. In DNA form, the CDR3 reads TGTGCCAGCAGTACTGACAGGGACGCTAACTATGGCTACACCTTC. Translating gives CASSTDRDANYGYTF. V and J are TRBV6-5 and TRBJ1-2, with TRBD1 identical over 7 bases. The length of the CDR3 is 15 residues. CDR1 MNHEY and CDR2 SVGAGI come from the germline V gene. With V trimmed by 5 bases and J by 0 bases, 6 bases remained unmatched.

The V gene is TRBV11-2, the J gene TRBJ2-5; tentatively, D is TRBD1 (5 bases). Germline V CDR1 and CDR2: SGHAT, FQNNGV. CDR3 length equals 15 residues. V was pared by 0 bases and J by 4 bases, with 12 bases between. Written as DNA, the CDR3 is TGTGCCAGCAGCTTAGATCCCTCAGGGCTAGAGACCCAGTACTTC. Its translation: CASSLDPSGLETQYF.

This clonotype was detected ten times or more. The chain joins TRBV5-1 to TRBJ1-1, with 8 bases fitting TRBD1. V lost 4 bases to trimming and J lost 4 bases; unmatched junction nucleotides: 9. Germline V CDR1 and CDR2: SGHRS, YFSETQ. This CDR3 contains 15 residues. CDR3 sequence reads: CASSARQGLGTEAFF. The CDR3 DNA sequence: TGCGCCAGCAGCGCACGACAGGGGTTGGGCACTGAAGCTTTCTTT.

This clonotype was recorded a few times. The chain employs TRBV11-2 and TRBJ1-4; D possibly corresponds to TRBD1 (6 bases). The length of the CDR3 is 15 residues. V lost 2 bases, J lost 8 bases, and 15 bases lay in between. Germline values: CDR1 SGHAT, CDR2 FQNNGV. The CDR3 reads CASSLSTGHREKLFF. CDR3 coding DNA: TGTGCCAGCAGCTTAAGCACAGGGCATAGGGAAAAACTGTTTTTT.

This clonotype appeared a few times. The V gene is TRBV7-2, the J gene TRBJ1-5, with D possibly matching TRBD1 (5 bases). Trimming pared 0 bases from V and 7 bases from J, leaving 13 bases between. The CDR3 covers 15 residues. Germline V gives CDR1 SGHTA, CDR2 FQGNSA. This CDR3 reads CASSLAGGWGQPQHF. DNA of the CDR3: TGTGCCAGCAGCTTAGCTGGGGGGTGGGGACAGCCCCAGCATTTT.

This clonotype has ten or more counts. The chain couples TRBV6-1 to TRBJ1-5; D may be TRBD1 (5 bases). CDR1 and CDR2 (germline): MNHNS, SASEGT. V lost 5 bases to trimming and J lost 0 bases, with 11 bases between them. The CDR3 totals 15 residues. The CDR3, as DNA: TGTGCCAGCAGTCCAGGGCCTAATAGCAATCAGCCCCAGCATTTT. This encodes CASSPGPNSNQPQHF.

This clonotype was detected ten times or more. V usage is TRBV2 and J usage is TRBJ1-2; 8 bases fit TRBD1. Per germline, CDR1 SNHLY and CDR2 FYNNEI. Trimming took 5 bases from V and 7 from J; bases not matched to a gene: 9. The CDR3 length is 14 residues. The CDR3 is CASSYGQGLSGYTF. The CDR3 nucleotides are TGTGCCAGCAGTTACGGACAGGGCTTATCTGGCTACACCTTC.

This clonotype was seen ten or more times. The rearrangement uses TRBV11-3 and TRBJ2-2, with 8 bases lining up with TRBD2. The CDR3 is 19 residues long. CDR1 and CDR2 (germline): SGHNT, YENEEA. V shed 4 bases, J shed 6 bases, and the junction held 19 bases outside the gene matches. The CDR3 sequence: CASSSPGLEGPKVAGELFF. The DNA of the CDR3 is TGTGCCAGCAGCTCGCCGGGACTAGAGGGGCCAAAAGTTGCCGGGGAGCTGTTTTTT.

Ten or more counts support this clonotype. The chain couples TRBV9 to TRBJ1-2; no firm D call. V was clipped by 4 bases and J by 6 bases, with 13 bases between them. The CDR3 runs 13 residues. CDR1 and CDR2 (germline): SGDLS, YYNGEE. The CDR3 sequence: CASSNSVAHGYTF. The CDR3 DNA is TGTGCCAGCAGCAATTCTGTCGCTCATGGCTACACCTTC.

In regard to this clonotype: A much larger clonotype is one base distant, so this may be a read error. This chain uses TRBV2 with TRBJ1-1; D remains unclear. The CDR3 spans 13 residues. Germline V CDR1 and CDR2: SNHLY, FYNNEI. CDR3 region: CVSSEVFAGARFF. CDR3 nucleotide sequence: TGTGTCAGCAGTGAAGTTTTCGCAGGAGCTAGATTCTTT.

This clonotype was found many times. The J gene is TRBJ1-6, the V gene TRBV20-1; TRBD1 might be the D (6 bases). The CDR3 runs 15 residues. Germline CDR1 is DFQATT and CDR2 is SNEGSKA (reference sequence). Trimming stripped 6 bases from V and 7 bases from J, with 19 bases between. The CDR3 DNA sequence: TGCAGTGCCTTACCCTCCACAGGGCCGAATTCACCCCTCCACTTT. This encodes CSALPSTGPNSPLHF.

This clonotype was observed at least ten times. This chain joins TRBV7-9 and TRBJ1-6; no clear D gene. Trimming pared 1 base from V and 2 bases from J, leaving 3 bases between. Per germline, CDR1 SEHNR and CDR2 FQNEAQ (reference sequence). There are 14 residues in the CDR3. The DNA for the CDR3 is TGTGCCAGCAGCTTAGAGGCCTATAATTCACCCCTCCACTTT. Translating it yields CASSLEAYNSPLHF. The variable domain in full, with the rest retrieved from reference TRBV7-9 and TRBJ1-6, is DTGVSQNPRHKITKRGQNVTFRCDPISEHNRLYWYRQTLGQGPEFLTYFQNEAQLEKSRLLSDRFSAERPKGSFSTLEIQRTEQGDSAMYLCASSLEAYNSPLHFGNGTRLTVT.

There are many counts of this clonotype. V and J are TRBV9 and TRBJ2-7, with D unclear. CDR3 length: 14 amino acids. Germline assignment: CDR1 SGDLS and CDR2 YYNGEE. V was pared by 2 bases and J by 0 bases, with 9 bases between. The CDR3 here is CASSVQAHSYEQYF. The CDR3 DNA sequence: TGTGCCAGCAGCGTCCAGGCCCACTCCTACGAGCAGTACTTC.

This clonotype came up a few times. This rearrangement joins TRBV7-8 to TRBJ2-2; the D gene is possibly TRBD1 (6 bases). Trimming took off 5 bases at V and 2 bases at J, with 12 bases between the two ends. The length of the CDR3 is 15 residues. CDR1 is SGHVS and CDR2 is FQNEAQ in the germline V gene. CDR3 sequence reads: CASSIRDTNTGELFF. The CDR3 coding sequence is TGTGCCAGCAGCATCCGGGACACCAACACCGGGGAGCTGTTTTTT.

This clonotype was detected ten times or more. The J gene is TRBJ1-2, the V gene TRBV10-2; 9 nucleotides agree with TRBD1. The CDR3 runs to 13 residues. V lost 8 bases to trimming and J lost 4 bases; unmatched junction nucleotides: 5. Germline V gene sequence: CDR1 WSHSY, CDR2 SAAADI. The CDR3 reads CASGTGNSYGYTF. CDR3 nucleotide sequence: TGCGCCAGCGGGACAGGGAATTCCTATGGCTACACCTTC.

This clonotype occurred many times. The gene calls are TRBV6-2 or TRBV6-3 and TRBJ2-7; D possibly matches TRBD1 or TRBD2 (6 bases each). V gave up 4 bases and J gave up 4 bases, with 20 bases separating them. The CDR3 spans 16 residues. Germline values: CDR1 MNHEY, CDR2 SVGEGT. CDR3 nucleotide sequence: TGTGCCAGCAGTTCCGACTCCTCCGGGGGCGTGTACGAGCAGTACTTC. Translating it yields CASSSDSSGGVYEQYF.

The genes are TRBV12-3 or TRBV12-4 and TRBJ1-5; TRBD1 aligns across 7 bases. The CDR3 has 14 residues. The ends lost 4 bases at V and 7 bases at J; junction bases unmatched: 7. CDR3 loop: CASSSYRGEQPQHF. The CDR3 nucleotides are TGTGCCAGCAGTTCCTACAGGGGTGAACAGCCCCAGCATTTT.

This clonotype showed up many times. The chain links TRBV2 to TRBJ2-5; TRBD1 might be the D (5 bases). The CDR3 sequence is 13 residues long. Germline loops: CDR1 SNHLY, CDR2 FYNNEI. Between the trimmed V and J ends, which lost 4 bases and 2 bases, there was a span of 8 bases. The CDR3 bases are TGTGCCAGCAGTGCCGGACAACAAGAGACCCAGTACTTC. This codes for CASSAGQQETQYF.

At least ten counts were recorded for this clonotype. This chain uses TRBV12-3 or TRBV12-4 with TRBJ1-6, with a tentative D call TRBD1 (5 bases). Trimming stripped 5 bases from V and 7 bases from J, with 12 bases between. The CDR3 covers 14 residues. The DNA for the CDR3 is TGTGCCAGCAGTCCCGACAGATTAAATTCACCCCTCCACTTT. It encodes CASSPDRLNSPLHF.

The sample holds many counts of this clonotype. The chain carries TRBV29-1 and TRBJ1-1; no clear D gene. V lost 0 bases to trimming and J lost 1 base, with 15 bases between them. From germline, CDR1 is SQVTM and CDR2 ANQGSEA. The CDR3 runs 16 residues. The CDR3 sequence is CSVEDRVGTQNTEAFF. As DNA, the CDR3 is TGCAGCGTTGAAGATCGAGTAGGCACCCAGAACACTGAAGCTTTCTTT.

This clonotype was seen at least ten times. The chain has TRBV20-1 and TRBJ1-2, with D unresolved. CDR1 DFQATT and CDR2 SNEGSKA come from the germline V gene (reference sequence). The CDR3 is 13 amino acids. V dropped 2 bases and J dropped 4 bases, with 11 bases sitting between them. Here the CDR3 reads CSARKALIYGYTF. CDR3 sequence (DNA): TGCAGTGCTAGAAAAGCCTTAATCTATGGCTACACCTTC.

Comment on this clonotype: One base away lies a much larger clone, so this may be a sequencing read error. J is TRBJ1-1 and V is TRBV20-1; unclear D gene. CDR3 length: 15 residues. The V end was cut by 1 base, the J end by 4 bases, with 16 bases between. Germline V CDR1 and CDR2: DFQATT, SNEGSKA (reference sequence). CDR3 sequence: CSARGSLGLGTEAFF. The CDR3 nucleotides are TGCAGTGCTAGAGGGTCACTGGGATTGGGCACTGAAGCTTTCTTT.

Many counts were recorded for this clonotype. The CDR3 sequence is CASRITTRGSHTEAFF. CDR3 nucleotides: TGTGCCAGCAGGATAACTACGAGGGGGAGCCACACTGAAGCTTTCTTT. V usage is TRBV27 and J usage is TRBJ1-1, with D perhaps matching TRBD1 (6 bases). The ends were cut back, 6 bases at V and 3 bases at J, with 20 bases in the middle. Germline CDR1 MNHEY, CDR2 SMNVEV (reference sequence). There are 16 residues in the CDR3.

On this clonotype itself: One junction end does not reproduce the germline sequence, and a read error may be involved. The chain has TRBV4-1 and TRBJ1-1, with D perhaps matching TRBD1 (5 bases). The length of the CDR3 is 13 residues. CDR1 MGHRA and CDR2 YSYEKL come from the germline V gene. Here the CDR3 reads CACSQAQETEAFF. The DNA for the CDR3 is TGCGCCTGCAGCCAAGCACAGGAGACTGAAGCTTTCTTT.